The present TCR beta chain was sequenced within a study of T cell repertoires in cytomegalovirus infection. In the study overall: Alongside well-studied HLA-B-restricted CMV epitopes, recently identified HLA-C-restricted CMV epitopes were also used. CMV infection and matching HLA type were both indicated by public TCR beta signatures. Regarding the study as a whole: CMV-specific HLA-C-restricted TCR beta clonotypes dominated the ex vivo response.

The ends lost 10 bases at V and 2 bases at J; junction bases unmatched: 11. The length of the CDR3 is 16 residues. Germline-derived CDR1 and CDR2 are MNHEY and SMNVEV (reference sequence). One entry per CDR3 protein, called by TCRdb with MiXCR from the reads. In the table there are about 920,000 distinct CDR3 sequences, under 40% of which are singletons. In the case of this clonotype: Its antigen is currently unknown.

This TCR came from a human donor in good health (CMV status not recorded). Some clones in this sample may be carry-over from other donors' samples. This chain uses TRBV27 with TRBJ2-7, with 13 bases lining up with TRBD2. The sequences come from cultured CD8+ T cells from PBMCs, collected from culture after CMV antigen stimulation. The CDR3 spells CATGTSGDLFPYEQYF. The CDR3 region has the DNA TGTGCCACAGGGACTAGCGGGGATCTTTTCCCCTACGAGCAGTACTTC.